The rows below give T cell receptor beta chains drawn from one sample of a study of shared clonotypes between healthy human individuals. Here immunoSEQ multiplex PCR was the method, and the copy in TCRdb shows in-frame clones only, minus some. The sample lists 1,400,000 or so clones, about 98.5% occurring once. The specimen was naive CD4+ T cells sorted from blood. The receptors here all came from a man under 40 in good health. Each CDR3 is given with its conserved first and last residue. The D gene is left open where the match is weak.

CDR3 protein	CDR3 DNA	D gene	J gene	V gene
CASKSGSVQETQYF	TGTGCCAGCAAGAGCGGGTCGGTACAAGAGACCCAGTACTTC	NA	TRBJ2-5	TRBV2
CASSYGREANTGELFF	TGTGCCAGCAGTTACGGGAGGGAGGCTAACACCGGGGAGCTGTTTTTT	TRBD2	TRBJ2-2	TRBV6-5
CASTHRGYPYEQYF	TGTGCCAGCACTCACCGGGGATATCCCTACGAGCAGTACTTC	NA	TRBJ2-7	TRBV6-6
CASTPHTPNTEAFF	TGTGCCAGCACCCCCCACACACCGAACACTGAAGCTTTCTTT	NA	TRBJ1-1	TRBV27
CASSPQAGVGEQYF	TGCGCCAGCAGCCCCCAAGCAGGGGTGGGGGAGCAGTACTTC	NA	TRBJ2-7	TRBV4-1
CASRPGQARSDTQYF	TGTGCCAGCCGTCCCGGACAGGCAAGGTCAGATACGCAGTATTTT	TRBD1	TRBJ2-3	TRBV18
CASYRTSGTASWSVGDTQYF	TGTGCCAGCTATCGGACTAGCGGGACCGCGAGTTGGTCGGTGGGAGATACGCAGTATTTT	TRBD2	TRBJ2-3	TRBV2
CASSPTTGNFYNEQFF	TGTGCCAGCTCACCCACCACAGGAAACTTTTACAATGAGCAGTTCTTC	NA	TRBJ2-1	TRBV18
CSAGGPSGINTGELFF	TGCAGCGCCGGGGGACCTAGCGGGATAAACACCGGGGAGCTGTTTTTT	TRBD2	TRBJ2-2	TRBV29-1
CASSLEHYNEQFF	TGTGCCAGCTCACTGGAACATTACAATGAGCAGTTCTTC	NA	TRBJ2-1	TRBV18
CASSIGLAGRETQYF	TGTGCCAGCAGCATTGGACTAGCGGGCCGGGAGACCCAGTACTTC	TRBD2	TRBJ2-5	TRBV7-9
CASRTEDSYEQYF	TGTGCCAGCAGGACTGAGGACTCCTACGAGCAGTACTTC	NA	TRBJ2-7	TRBV7-9
CASSLQDRVTTLGEQYF	TGCGCCAGCAGCTTACAGGACAGGGTAACTACCTTGGGAGAGCAGTACTTC	TRBD1	TRBJ2-7	TRBV5-1
CASSPWTSGPRGYNEQFF	TGTGCCAGCAGCCCGTGGACTAGCGGGCCGCGGGGGTACAATGAGCAGTTCTTC	TRBD2	TRBJ2-1	TRBV9
CASSLVGDWPNEQFF	TGTGCCAGCAGCTTAGTCGGGGACTGGCCGAATGAGCAGTTCTTC	NA	TRBJ2-1	TRBV7-9
CASSLSQSNQPQHF	TGTGCCAGCAGTTTAAGCCAGAGCAATCAGCCCCAGCATTTT	NA	TRBJ1-5	TRBV27
CASSAVTAGDTQYF	TGTGCCAGCAGCGCGGTCACGGCGGGAGATACGCAGTATTTT	NA	TRBJ2-3	TRBV9
CASSPRLASGYNEQFF	TGTGCCAGCTCACCTCGGTTGGCTTCAGGGTACAATGAGCAGTTCTTC	NA	TRBJ2-1	TRBV18
CASSPRQGDTGELFF	TGTGCCAGCTCACCGAGACAGGGGGACACCGGGGAGCTGTTTTTT	TRBD1	TRBJ2-2	TRBV18
CASSQDSGNQPQHF	TGTGCCAGCAGTCAGGACAGTGGGAATCAGCCCCAGCATTTT	NA	TRBJ1-5	TRBV6-5
CASSHTGGSFTTNTGELFF	TGTGCCAGCAGTCATACCGGGGGCAGTTTCACAACGAACACCGGGGAGCTGTTTTTT	NA	TRBJ2-2	TRBV7-9
CASSPAVTGLGGNEQFF	TGTGCCAGCAGCCCAGCAGTAACAGGCTTAGGGGGGAATGAGCAGTTCTTC	NA	TRBJ2-1	TRBV9
CASSLAPASYNEQFF	TGCGCCAGCAGCTTGGCGCCAGCTTCCTACAATGAGCAGTTCTTC	NA	TRBJ2-1	TRBV5-1
CASSLGLGETQYF	TGCGCCAGCAGCTTAGGGCTGGGGGAGACCCAGTACTTC	NA	TRBJ2-5	TRBV5-1
CASSLVADRVNEQFF	TGTGCCAGCAGCTTGGTGGCAGATCGGGTGAATGAGCAGTTCTTC	NA	TRBJ2-1	TRBV5-5
CASSFGQRSFATNEKLFF	TGTGCCAGCAGCTTTGGACAACGATCCTTTGCAACTAATGAAAAACTGTTTTTT	NA	TRBJ1-4	TRBV7-6
CASSLLSGAEQYF	TGTGCCAGCAGTCTACTCAGCGGGGCCGAGCAGTACTTC	TRBD2	TRBJ2-7	TRBV14
CASSAGLAGEIGYNEQFF	TGTGCCAGCAGCGCCGGACTAGCGGGAGAGATAGGGTACAATGAGCAGTTCTTC	TRBD2	TRBJ2-1	TRBV9
CASSQAGGYEQFF	TGTGCCAGCAGCCAAGCAGGGGGCTATGAGCAGTTCTTC	TRBD1	TRBJ2-1	TRBV7-3
CASSPRVGTNYGYTF	TGCGCCAGCAGCCCCCGGGTCGGGACTAACTATGGCTACACCTTC	NA	TRBJ1-2	TRBV5-1
CASSVEASGSSTDTQYF	TGTGCCAGCAGCGTAGAAGCTAGCGGGAGTAGCACAGATACGCAGTATTTT	TRBD2	TRBJ2-3	TRBV9
CASSQAAAGVTSTDTQYF	TGTGCCAGCAGCCAAGCGGCGGCGGGAGTTACTAGCACAGATACGCAGTATTTT	TRBD2	TRBJ2-3	TRBV4-2
CASSLGRGNQPQHF	TGCGCCAGCAGCTTGGGTCGGGGAAATCAGCCCCAGCATTTT	NA	TRBJ1-5	TRBV5-1
CASSVGPLREQYF	TGTGCCAGCAGCGTAGGGCCCTTGAGAGAGCAGTACTTC	NA	TRBJ2-7	TRBV9
CASSATGTYYEQYF	TGTGCCAGCAGCGCGACCGGGACTTATTACGAGCAGTACTTC	NA	TRBJ2-7	TRBV9
CASGLVVGQASYEQYF	TGTGCTAGTGGTTTGGTAGTGGGACAAGCATCCTACGAGCAGTACTTC	NA	TRBJ2-7	TRBV12-5
CASSLYGRGIEREGLEQYF	TGTGCCAGCAGCTTATACGGACGAGGAATAGAGCGGGAGGGCCTAGAGCAGTACTTC	TRBD2	TRBJ2-7	TRBV7-8
CASSPAPVAEVSTDTQYF	TGTGCCAGCTCACCCGCTCCAGTAGCGGAGGTAAGCACAGATACGCAGTATTTT	NA	TRBJ2-3	TRBV18
CASSYSRTSDYEQYF	TGTGCCAGCAGTTACTCGAGGACTAGCGACTACGAGCAGTACTTC	TRBD2	TRBJ2-7	TRBV6-5
CASSWGGEAFF	TGTGCCAGCAGCTGGGGAGGTGAAGCTTTCTTT	NA	TRBJ1-1	TRBV5-6
CASSIAGGLEQFF	TGTGCCAGCAGCATTGCGGGAGGGCTTGAGCAGTTCTTC	TRBD2	TRBJ2-1	TRBV5-5
CASSLGPGAYEQYF	TGTGCCAGCAGCTTAGGGCCGGGGGCCTACGAGCAGTACTTC	NA	TRBJ2-7	TRBV7-8
CASSPGTMFGRGQETQYF	TGTGCCAGCAGCCCCGGGACTATGTTCGGGAGGGGTCAAGAGACCCAGTACTTC	TRBD2	TRBJ2-5	TRBV7-2
CASSFLEQTTYEQYF	TGCGCCAGCAGCTTTTTGGAACAGACTACCTACGAGCAGTACTTC	NA	TRBJ2-7	TRBV5-1
CASSYSGGRGNEQFF	TGTGCCAGCAGTTACTCGGGCGGGAGAGGGAATGAGCAGTTCTTC	TRBD2	TRBJ2-1	TRBV6-5
CASSLGFQVHEQYF	TGTGCCAGCAGCTTAGGTTTTCAGGTCCACGAGCAGTACTTC	NA	TRBJ2-7	TRBV7-9
CASSLGSALGTNEKLFF	TGTGCCAGCAGCTTAGGTTCAGCCCTGGGAACTAATGAAAAACTGTTTTTT	NA	TRBJ1-4	TRBV7-6
CASSLKLVGNTIYF	TGTGCCAGCAGCTTGAAACTGGTTGGAAACACCATATATTTT	NA	TRBJ1-3	TRBV5-8
CASSPPGQPQHF	TGTGCCAGCTCACCACCGGGACAGCCCCAGCATTTT	NA	TRBJ1-5	TRBV18